Each of the 21 T cell receptor beta chains below was sequenced from the same sample in a study of cytomegalovirus exposure and HLA in healthy donors. Use of 60 Vbeta and 13 Jbeta primers characterized the PCR. Clones were read by immunoSEQ multiplex PCR, and TCRdb kept only the in-frame ones, dropping some. The table includes some 190,000 clones, under 80% detected once. The sample was PBMCs. The source of these receptors is a woman in her twenties or thirties in good health and CMV-seropositive.

V is TRBV6-5 and J is TRBJ2-7; 7 nucleotides line up with TRBD1. This CDR3 is 14 amino acids long. Trimming took 2 bases from V and 2 from J; bases not matched to a gene: 3. Germline lookup yields CDR1 MNHEY and CDR2 SVGAGI. CDR3 loop: CASSYGQAPYEQYF. The CDR3 DNA is TGTGCCAGCAGTTACGGACAGGCCCCCTACGAGCAGTACTTC.

The chain recombines TRBV6-6 with TRBJ1-4; no clear D. V was shortened by 4 bases and J by 8 bases, with 20 bases between the two germline ends. Germline CDR1 is MNHNY and CDR2 is SVGAGI (reference sequence). This CDR3 is built from 16 residues. CDR3 in amino acids: CASSSGSEGGPEKLFF. CDR3 DNA sequence: TGTGCCAGCAGTTCGGGCAGCGAGGGCGGGCCCGAAAAACTGTTTTTT.

This clone occurred a few times. The chain employs TRBV7-9 and TRBJ2-3; no clear D gene. The CDR3 covers 12 residues. Trimming took off 1 base at V and 4 bases at J, with 3 bases between the two ends. CDR1 is SEHNR, CDR2 FQNEAQ, per germline (reference sequence). The CDR3 nucleotides read TGTGCCAGCAGCTTAGGCGCAGATACGCAGTATTTT. Translating it yields CASSLGADTQYF.

The V and J genes are TRBV6-5 and TRBJ2-7; D possibly corresponds to TRBD2 (5 bases). From germline, CDR1 is MNHEY and CDR2 SVGAGI. V shed 6 bases and J shed 0 bases, with 6 bases lying between them. The CDR3 is made up of 12 amino acids. CDR3 DNA: TGTGCCAGCAGGGGGAGCTCCTACGAGCAGTACTTC. It encodes CASRGSSYEQYF.

The CDR3 DNA reads as TGTGCCAGCAGCCCCACAGGGGGCTTTAGAGGAAACACCATATATTTT. It is translated as CASSPTGGFRGNTIYF. The chain recombines TRBV7-2 with TRBJ1-3; TRBD1 agrees at 9 bases. The trim removed 5 bases at V and 4 bases at J, leaving 9 bases unmatched. This CDR3 spans 16 amino acids. The germline gives CDR1 SGHTA, CDR2 FQGNSA.

This rearrangement joins TRBV6-5 to TRBJ2-5; 7 nucleotides agree with TRBD1. Germline V CDR1 and CDR2: MNHEY, SVGAGI. With V trimmed by 2 bases and J by 4 bases, 4 bases remained unmatched. The CDR3 is made up of 14 amino acids. The CDR3: CASSYGRDRETQYF. The CDR3 DNA reads as TGTGCCAGCAGTTACGGCAGGGACAGAGAGACCCAGTACTTC.

V gene TRBV9 combines with J gene TRBJ1-6, with a weak D call TRBD1 (5 bases). V lost 4 bases, J lost 9 bases, and 17 bases lay in between. The CDR3 contains 15 residues. Germline CDR1 reads SGDLS; CDR2 reads YYNGEE. The CDR3 sequence is CASSFLQGIGSPLHF. CDR3 sequence (DNA): TGTGCCAGCAGCTTTCTCCAGGGAATTGGTTCACCCCTCCACTTT.

The chain joins TRBV11-3 to TRBJ1-1; D ambiguous. CDR1 and CDR2 from the germline V gene are SGHNT and YENEEA. There are 16 residues in the CDR3. Trimming removed 1 base at V and 3 bases at J, with 15 bases between. For the CDR3, the DNA is TGTGCCAGCAGCTTAGTGTTCTCCCCAGAGGACACTGAAGCTTTCTTT. It translates to CASSLVFSPEDTEAFF.

This clone has a handful of counts. The chain has TRBV14 and TRBJ2-1; D may be TRBD2 (6 bases). Trimming took off 4 bases at V and 3 bases at J, with 13 bases between the two ends. The CDR3 covers 15 residues. Germline values: CDR1 SGHDN, CDR2 FVKESK. The CDR3 reads CASSLTRRVYNEQFF. DNA of the CDR3: TGTGCCAGCAGCCTGACTAGGAGGGTCTACAATGAGCAGTTCTTC.

This chain links TRBV7-2 with TRBJ1-3, with D tentatively TRBD1 (6 bases). V shed 5 bases and J shed 0 bases, with 14 bases lying between them. Germline CDR1 and CDR2: SGHTA and FQGNSA. This CDR3 contains 16 residues. In nucleotides, the CDR3 is TGTGCCAGCAGCGCAAGGACAGTGTTCTCTGGAAACACCATATATTTT. It yields the protein CASSARTVFSGNTIYF.

The chain uses TRBV11-3 and TRBJ2-7; tentative D call: TRBD1 (5 bases). CDR1 is SGHNT, CDR2 YENEEA, per germline. CDR3 length: 14 amino acids. With 10 bases removed from V and 1 base from J, the gap between germline ends came to 17 bases. CDR3 nucleotide sequence: TGTGCCACCGCAGACAGAGAGCCTTCCTACGAGCAGTACTTC. It yields the protein CATADREPSYEQYF.

The V call is TRBV9, the J call TRBJ1-5; D is unresolved. The germline CDR1 and CDR2 sequences are SGDLS and YYNGEE. V was clipped by 4 bases and J by 4 bases, with 9 bases between them. The CDR3 is made up of 13 amino acids. The CDR3 loop is CASSPGLNQPQHF. CDR3 sequence (DNA): TGTGCCAGCAGCCCTGGACTTAATCAGCCCCAGCATTTT.

In the case of this clone: Different DNA sequences within this sample yield the same CDR3. The chain uses TRBV9 and TRBJ2-7, with 8 nucleotides matching TRBD1. CDR3 length equals 15 residues. V lost 0 bases and J lost 2; bases outside the gene matches: 4. Germline CDR1 reads SGDLS; CDR2 reads YYNGEE. DNA for the CDR3: TGTGCCAGCAGCGTAGGGGGGACAGGACCCTACGAGCAGTACTTC. Its translation is CASSVGGTGPYEQYF.

V and J are TRBV7-2 and TRBJ2-5; tentatively, D is TRBD2 (6 bases). Germline V gene lookup returns CDR1 SGHTA and CDR2 FQGNSA. Trimming took off 3 bases at V and 5 bases at J, with 16 bases between the two ends. This CDR3 has 15 amino acids. The CDR3 nucleotides read TGTGCCAGCAGCTTGGCGTCGACTAGAGCGGAGACCCAGTACTTC. Residues: CASSLASTRAETQYF.

The V gene is TRBV4-1, the J gene TRBJ2-3, with 10 bases that match TRBD2. V lost 11 bases to trimming and J lost 6 bases; unmatched junction nucleotides: 5. This CDR3 has 12 residues. In germline, CDR1 is MGHRA, CDR2 YSYEKL. In nucleotides, the CDR3 is TGCGCCTCTAGCGGGGGTACGGATACGCAGTATTTT. Translating gives CASSGGTDTQYF.

The chain has TRBV4-3 and TRBJ2-3, with D perhaps TRBD2 (7 bases). The V end lost 3 bases, the J end lost 2 bases, and 15 bases lay between the germline ends. This CDR3 region has 16 residues. Germline lookup yields CDR1 LGHNA and CDR2 YSLEER. The CDR3 here is CASSQFWRGLTDTQYF. CDR3 nucleotide sequence: TGCGCCAGCAGCCAGTTCTGGCGGGGGCTCACAGATACGCAGTATTTT.

The V and J genes are TRBV7-8 and TRBJ2-2, with TRBD2 matching 8 bases. J gave up 4 bases and V 5 bases, and 18 bases lay outside the gene matches. This CDR3 has 19 residues. The germline gives CDR1 SGHVS, CDR2 FQNEAQ. CDR3 in amino acids: CASSPKRGSAAVPTGELFF. The CDR3 region has the DNA TGTGCCAGCAGCCCTAAGCGGGGGTCCGCAGCCGTGCCCACCGGGGAGCTGTTTTTT.

The chain has TRBV29-1 and TRBJ2-3; possibly TRBD2 for D (6 bases). The CDR3 consists of 13 residues. Germline CDR1 and CDR2: SQVTM and ANQGSEA. V dropped 8 bases and J dropped 4 bases, with 16 bases sitting between them. The chain's CDR3 is CSLRLGWADTQYF. CDR3 in DNA: TGCAGCCTTCGACTAGGTTGGGCAGATACGCAGTATTTT.

This clone was seen a single time. The chain couples TRBV6-4 to TRBJ2-5, with TRBD1 identical over 11 bases. This CDR3 is 15 amino acids long. CDR1 MRHNA and CDR2 SNTAGT come from the germline V gene. V lost 7 bases and J lost 6; bases outside the gene matches: 10. In nucleotides, the CDR3 is TGTGCCAGCACCCCCGGACAGGGGGCGAGGAAGACCCAGTACTTC. This gives the protein CASTPGQGARKTQYF.

The V call is TRBV11-3, the J call TRBJ1-2; the match to TRBD1 covers 7 bases. The germline CDR1 and CDR2 sequences are SGHNT and YENEEA. The ends lost 0 bases at V and 10 bases at J; junction bases unmatched: 14. The CDR3 is 16 amino acids. CDR3 sequence: CASSLELQGENFDYTF. The CDR3, as DNA: TGTGCCAGCAGCTTAGAACTCCAGGGGGAGAACTTCGACTACACCTTC.

The rearrangement joins TRBV27 to TRBJ1-6, with a possible D match to TRBD1 (5 bases). Germline assignment: CDR1 MNHEY and CDR2 SMNVEV (reference sequence). CDR3 length equals 15 residues. Trimming pared 1 base from V and 10 bases from J, leaving 14 bases between. The CDR3, as DNA: TGTGCCAGCAGTTTATTTCATCAGGGAAAATCACCCCTCCACTTT. Translated, it gives CASSLFHQGKSPLHF.